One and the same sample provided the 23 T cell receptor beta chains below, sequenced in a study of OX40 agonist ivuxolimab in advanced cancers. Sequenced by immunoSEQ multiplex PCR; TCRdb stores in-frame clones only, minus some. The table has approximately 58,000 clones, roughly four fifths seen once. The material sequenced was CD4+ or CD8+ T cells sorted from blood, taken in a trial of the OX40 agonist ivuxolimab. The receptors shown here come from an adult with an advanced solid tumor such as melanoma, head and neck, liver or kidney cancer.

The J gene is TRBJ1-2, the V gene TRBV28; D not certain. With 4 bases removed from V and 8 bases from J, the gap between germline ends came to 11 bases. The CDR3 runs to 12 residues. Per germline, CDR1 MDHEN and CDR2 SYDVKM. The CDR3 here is CASSYEGTGYTF. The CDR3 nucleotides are TGTGCCAGCAGTTATGAGGGTACGGGCTACACCTTC.

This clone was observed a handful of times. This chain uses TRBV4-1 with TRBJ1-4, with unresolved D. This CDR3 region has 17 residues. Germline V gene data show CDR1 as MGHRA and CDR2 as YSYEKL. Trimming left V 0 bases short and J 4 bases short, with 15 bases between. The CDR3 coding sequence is TGCGCCAGCAGCCAAGAAAACCCACATAGTGGTAATGAAAAACTGTTTTTT. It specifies CASSQENPHSGNEKLFF.

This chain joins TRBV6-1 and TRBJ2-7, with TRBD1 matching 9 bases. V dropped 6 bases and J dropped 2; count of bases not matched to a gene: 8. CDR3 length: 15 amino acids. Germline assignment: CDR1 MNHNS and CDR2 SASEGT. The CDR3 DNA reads TGTGCCAGCAGAAGAGGACAGGGGATTACCTACGAGCAGTACTTC. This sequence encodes CASRRGQGITYEQYF.

The CDR3 here is CASSLAGAIQETQYF. CDR3 DNA sequence: TGTGCCAGCAGCTTAGCGGGGGCCATCCAAGAGACCCAGTACTTC. The rearrangement uses TRBV7-7 and TRBJ2-5, with TRBD1 as a possible D gene (6 bases). The CDR3 has 15 residues. Trimming removed 0 bases at V and 1 base at J, with 9 bases between. Germline loops: CDR1 SSHAT, CDR2 FNYEAQ (reference sequence). The variable domain in full, completed from reference TRBV7-7 and TRBJ2-5, reads GAGVSQSPRYKVTKRGQDVTLRCDPISSHATLYWYQQALGQGPEFLTYFNYEAQPDKSGLPSDRFSAERPEGSISTLTIQRTEQRDSAMYRCASSLAGAIQETQYFGPGTRLLVL.

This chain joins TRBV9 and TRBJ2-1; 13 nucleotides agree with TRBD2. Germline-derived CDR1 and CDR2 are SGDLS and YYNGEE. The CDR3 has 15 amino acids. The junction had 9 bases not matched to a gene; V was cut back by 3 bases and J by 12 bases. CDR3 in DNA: TGTGCCAGCAGCGGGACTAGCGGGGGAGAAGTGGGGCAGTTCTTC. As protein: CASSGTSGGEVGQFF.

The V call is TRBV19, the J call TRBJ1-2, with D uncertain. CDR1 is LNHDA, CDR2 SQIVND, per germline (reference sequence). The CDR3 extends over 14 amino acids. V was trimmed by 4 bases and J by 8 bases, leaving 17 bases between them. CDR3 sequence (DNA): TGTGCCAGTAGTACCGGAAACCAGCCCCGCGGCTACACCTTC. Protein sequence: CASSTGNQPRGYTF.

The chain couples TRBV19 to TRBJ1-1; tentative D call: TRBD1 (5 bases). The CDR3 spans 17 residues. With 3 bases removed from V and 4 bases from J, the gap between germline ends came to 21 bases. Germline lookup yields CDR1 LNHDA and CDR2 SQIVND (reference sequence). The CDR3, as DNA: TGTGCCAGTAGTATTAGGGACTCCCTCGGCCTCCGCACTGAAGCTTTCTTT. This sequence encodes CASSIRDSLGLRTEAFF.

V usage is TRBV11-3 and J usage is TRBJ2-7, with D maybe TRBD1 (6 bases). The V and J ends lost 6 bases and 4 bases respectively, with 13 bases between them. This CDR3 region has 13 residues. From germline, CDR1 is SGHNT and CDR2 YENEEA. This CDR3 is CASRPKTGYEQYF. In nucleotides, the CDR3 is TGTGCCAGCAGACCTAAGACAGGTTACGAGCAGTACTTC.

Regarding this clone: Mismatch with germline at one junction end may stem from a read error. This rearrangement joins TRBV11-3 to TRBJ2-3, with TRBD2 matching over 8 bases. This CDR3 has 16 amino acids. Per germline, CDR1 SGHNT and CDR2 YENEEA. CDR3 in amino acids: CASRFPPAGVGDTQYF. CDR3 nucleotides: TGTGCCAGCCGCTTCCCGCCAGCGGGGGTTGGAGATACGCAGTATTTT.

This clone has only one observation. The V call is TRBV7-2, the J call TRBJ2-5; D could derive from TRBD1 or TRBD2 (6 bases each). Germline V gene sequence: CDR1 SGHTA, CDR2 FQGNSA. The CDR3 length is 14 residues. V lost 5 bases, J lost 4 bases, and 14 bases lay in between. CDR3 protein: CASSPRRGGETQYF. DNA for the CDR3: TGTGCCAGCAGCCCCCGCAGGGGAGGAGAGACCCAGTACTTC.

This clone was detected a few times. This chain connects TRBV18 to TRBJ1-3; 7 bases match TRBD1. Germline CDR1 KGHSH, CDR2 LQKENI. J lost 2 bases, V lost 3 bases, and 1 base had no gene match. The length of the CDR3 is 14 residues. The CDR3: CASSPTGTGNTIYF. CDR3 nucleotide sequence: TGTGCCAGCTCACCGACAGGGACTGGAAACACCATATATTTT.

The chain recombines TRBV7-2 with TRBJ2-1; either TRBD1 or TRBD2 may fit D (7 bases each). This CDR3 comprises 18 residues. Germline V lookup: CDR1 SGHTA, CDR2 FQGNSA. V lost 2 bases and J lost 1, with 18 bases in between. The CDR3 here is CASSLRGGGSGSYNEQFF. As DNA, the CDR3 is TGTGCCAGCAGCTTAAGAGGGGGCGGGAGTGGGTCCTACAATGAGCAGTTCTTC.

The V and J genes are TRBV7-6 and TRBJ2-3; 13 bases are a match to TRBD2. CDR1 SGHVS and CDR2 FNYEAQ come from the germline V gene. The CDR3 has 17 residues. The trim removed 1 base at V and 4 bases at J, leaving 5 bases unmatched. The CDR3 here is CASSLGVGTSGADTQYF. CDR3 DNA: TGTGCCAGCAGCTTAGGAGTGGGGACTAGCGGGGCAGATACGCAGTATTTT. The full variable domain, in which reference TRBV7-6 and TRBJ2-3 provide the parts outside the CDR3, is GAGVSQSPRYKVTKRGQDVALRCDPISGHVSLYWYRQALGQGPEFLTYFNYEAQQDKSGLPNDRFSAERPEGSISTLTIQRTEQRDSAMYRCASSLGVGTSGADTQYFGPGTRLTVL.

CDR3 in amino acids: CASSPRTGSYEQYF. CDR3 nucleotides: TGTGCCAGCAGCCCAAGGACAGGCTCCTACGAGCAGTACTTC. The V gene is TRBV7-9, the J gene TRBJ2-7; 7 bases fit TRBD1. Germline CDR1 SEHNR, CDR2 FQNEAQ (reference sequence). V lost 5 bases and J lost 0; bases outside the gene matches: 4. The CDR3 runs to 14 residues.

The CDR3 bases are TGTGCCAGCAGGAACCCGGGACACTCGAACACTGAAGCTTTCTTT. This encodes CASRNPGHSNTEAFF. The chain recombines TRBV6-5 with TRBJ1-1; tentative D call: TRBD1 (6 bases). This CDR3 contains 15 residues. Trimming cost V 6 bases and J 1 base, with 15 bases left between them. CDR1 and CDR2 (germline): MNHEY, SVGAGI.

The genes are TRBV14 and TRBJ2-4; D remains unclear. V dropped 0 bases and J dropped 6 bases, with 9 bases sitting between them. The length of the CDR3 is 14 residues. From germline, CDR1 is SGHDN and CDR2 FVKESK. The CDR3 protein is CASSQDGVRNIQYF. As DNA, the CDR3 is TGTGCCAGCAGCCAAGACGGAGTAAGAAACATTCAGTACTTC. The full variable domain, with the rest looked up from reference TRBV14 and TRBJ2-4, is EAGVTQFPSHSVIEKGQTVTLRCDPISGHDNLYWYRRVMGKEIKFLLHFVKESKQDESGMPNNRFLAERTGGTYSTLKVQPAELEDSGVYFCASSQDGVRNIQYFGAGTRLSVL.

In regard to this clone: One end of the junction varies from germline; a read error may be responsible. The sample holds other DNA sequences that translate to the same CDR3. The CDR3 bases are TGTGCCAGTAGTATAGCCCGGATCGTTTCGAACACTGAAGCCTTCTTT. This translates into CASSIARIVSNTEAFF. This chain uses TRBV19 with TRBJ1-1; no firm D call. This CDR3 region has 16 residues. CDR1 LNHDA and CDR2 SQIVND come from the germline V gene (reference sequence).

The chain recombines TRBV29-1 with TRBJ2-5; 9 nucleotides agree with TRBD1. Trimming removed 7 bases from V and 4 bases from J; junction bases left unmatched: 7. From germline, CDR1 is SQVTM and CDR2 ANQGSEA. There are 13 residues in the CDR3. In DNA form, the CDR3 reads TGCAGCGCTGTGACAGGGGGGTTAGAGACCCAGTACTTC. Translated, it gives CSAVTGGLETQYF.

DNA of the CDR3: TGTGCCAGCAGCCCTTCCTGCCTCGGACAGGGGGGTCGGGGCTACACCTTC. It encodes CASSPSCLGQGGRGYTF. The chain employs TRBV21-1 and TRBJ1-2; the D call in the table, TRBD1, was not verified against the DNA. TRBV21-1 is a pseudogene segment. The CDR3 sequence is 17 residues long.

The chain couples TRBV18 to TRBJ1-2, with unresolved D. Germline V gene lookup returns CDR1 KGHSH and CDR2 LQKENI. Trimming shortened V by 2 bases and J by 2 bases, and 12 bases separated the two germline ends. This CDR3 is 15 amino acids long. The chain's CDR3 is CASSPGLESNYGYTF. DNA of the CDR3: TGTGCCAGCTCACCAGGGCTGGAGTCCAACTATGGCTACACCTTC.

CDR3 sequence reads: CSAQAGETQYF. CDR3 DNA sequence: TGCAGTGCTCAAGCCGGGGAGACCCAGTACTTC. This sequence joins TRBV20-1 and TRBJ2-5; D is ambiguous. Germline CDR1 reads DFQATT; CDR2 reads SNEGSKA (reference sequence). V shed 5 bases and J shed 5 bases, with 9 bases lying between them. The CDR3 is made up of 11 amino acids.

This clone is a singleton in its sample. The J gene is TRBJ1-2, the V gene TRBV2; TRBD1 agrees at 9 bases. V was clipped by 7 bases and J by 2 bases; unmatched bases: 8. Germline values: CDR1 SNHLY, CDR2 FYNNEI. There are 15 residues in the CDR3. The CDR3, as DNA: TGTGCCAGCAACTCTCCCGGACAGGGGAACTATGGCTACACCTTC. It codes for CASNSPGQGNYGYTF.

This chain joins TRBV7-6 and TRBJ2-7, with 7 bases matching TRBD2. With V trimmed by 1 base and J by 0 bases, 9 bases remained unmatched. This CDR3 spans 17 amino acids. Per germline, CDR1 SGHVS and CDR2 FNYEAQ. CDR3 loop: CASSLGGGITSSYEQYF. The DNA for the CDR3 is TGTGCCAGCAGCTTAGGGGGGGGGATTACCAGCTCCTACGAGCAGTACTTC.